The sample holds one count of the clone carrying this TCR beta chain. This sample is drawn from a study of T cells after somatic rescue of genetic block. The repertoire was sequenced with immunoSEQ multiplex PCR; TCRdb's copy has only in-frame clones and lacks some. The sample shows some 90,000 clones, approximately 90% of them seen only once. Germline-derived CDR1 and CDR2 are SEHNR and FQNEAQ (reference sequence). The CDR3 is 15 amino acids. The V gene end was trimmed by 0 bases and the J gene end by 8 bases; junction bases not matched to a gene: 6. The chain joins TRBV7-9 to TRBJ1-4; 7 bases line up with TRBD1. Material: peripheral blood mononuclear cells (PBMCs). The sequence came from a young woman. As DNA, the CDR3 is TGTGCCAGCAGCTTAGCGCACGGGACAGAGGAAAAACTGTTTTTT. It yields the protein CASSLAHGTEEKLFF.